This T cell receptor beta chain was found in a study of beta chain features in type 1 diabetes. Study outcomes and limitations: Sampled from patients, naive, central memory and Treg TCRB repertoires appeared more similar than those sampled from healthy donors. There was a moderate but significant shortening of TCRB CDR3s in all four CD4+ subsets of Type 1 diabetes patients.

Every isolated RNA sample was fully reverse transcribed, so sequencing captured expressed TCRB transcripts. Libraries were prepared by immunoSEQ multiplex PCR; TCRdb keeps only in-frame clonotypes and omits some of them. The sample yields 300,000 or so clones, roughly an eighth seen once. This clone was counted only a few times. Its antigen is as yet unknown. The CDR3 consists of 13 residues. The germline V and J ends were trimmed by 2 bases and 5 bases, with 7 bases remaining between them. CDR1 SGHAT and CDR2 FQNNGV come from the germline V gene. Sequenced: naive CD4+ T cells from blood. The rearrangement joins TRBV11-2 to TRBJ2-1; D uncertain. The clonotype was recovered from a man aged 25 to 45 with type 1 diabetes. The CDR3 nucleotides read TGTGCCAGCAGCTTAAGTCGGGACAATGAGCAGTTCTTC. The encoded protein is CASSLSRDNEQFF.